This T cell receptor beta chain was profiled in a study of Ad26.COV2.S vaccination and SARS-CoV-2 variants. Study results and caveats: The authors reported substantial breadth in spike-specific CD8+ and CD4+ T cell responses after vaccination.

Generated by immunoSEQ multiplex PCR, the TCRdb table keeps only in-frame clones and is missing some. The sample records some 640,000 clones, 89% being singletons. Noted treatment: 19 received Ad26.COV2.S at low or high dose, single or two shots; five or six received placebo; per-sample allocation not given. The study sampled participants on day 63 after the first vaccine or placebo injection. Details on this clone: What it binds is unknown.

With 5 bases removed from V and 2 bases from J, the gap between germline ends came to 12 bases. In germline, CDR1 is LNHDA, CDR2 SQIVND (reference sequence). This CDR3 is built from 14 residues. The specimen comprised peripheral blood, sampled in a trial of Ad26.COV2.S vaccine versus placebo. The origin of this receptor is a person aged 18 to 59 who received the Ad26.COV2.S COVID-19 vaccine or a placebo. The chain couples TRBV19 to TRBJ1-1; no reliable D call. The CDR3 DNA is TGTGCCAGTAGTCTGGTCCCACTAAACACTGAAGCTTTCTTT. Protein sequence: CASSLVPLNTEAFF.